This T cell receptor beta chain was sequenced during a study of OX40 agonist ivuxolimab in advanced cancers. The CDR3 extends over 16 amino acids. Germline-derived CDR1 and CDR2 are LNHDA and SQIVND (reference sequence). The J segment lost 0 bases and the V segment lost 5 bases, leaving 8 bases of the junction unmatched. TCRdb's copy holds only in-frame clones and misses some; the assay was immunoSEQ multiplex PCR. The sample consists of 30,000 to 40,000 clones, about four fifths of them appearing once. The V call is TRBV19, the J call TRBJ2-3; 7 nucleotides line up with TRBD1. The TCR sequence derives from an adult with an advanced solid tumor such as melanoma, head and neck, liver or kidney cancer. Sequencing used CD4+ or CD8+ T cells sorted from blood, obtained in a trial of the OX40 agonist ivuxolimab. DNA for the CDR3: TGTGCCAGTAGTGTCGGGACAGCCCTGAGCACAGATACGCAGTATTTT. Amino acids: CASSVGTALSTDTQYF.